One and the same sample provided the 16 T cell receptor beta chains below, sequenced in a study of cytomegalovirus exposure and HLA in healthy donors. It was with 60 Vbeta and 13 Jbeta primers that the PCR ran. Profiled with immunoSEQ multiplex PCR; TCRdb holds only in-frame clones, not every one. This table holds 95,000 to 150,000 clones. Sequences were obtained from PBMCs. These receptors were collected from a man between 18 and 35 years old in good health and CMV-seronegative.

The V call is TRBV7-8, the J call TRBJ1-6, with D possibly TRBD1 on 5 matching bases. Per the germline V gene, CDR1 is SGHVS and CDR2 is FQNEAQ. The CDR3 is 15 residues long. Trimming took 5 bases from V and 6 from J, leaving 14 bases between them. The CDR3 reads CASSPRGGINSPLHF. As DNA, the CDR3 is TGTGCCAGCAGCCCACGGGGGGGGATTAATTCACCCCTCCACTTT. Full variable domain (missing parts from reference TRBV7-8 and TRBJ1-6): GAGVSQSPRYKVAKRGQDVALRCDPISGHVSLFWYQQALGQGPEFLTYFQNEAQLDKSGLPSDRFFAERPEGSVSTLKIQRTQQEDSAVYLCASSPRGGINSPLHFGNGTRLTVT.

The chain has TRBV12-5 and TRBJ1-2; D unresolved. CDR3 length: 13 amino acids. Germline CDR1 is LGHNT and CDR2 is FRNRAP. The V and J ends lost 2 bases and 1 base respectively, with 5 bases between them. The CDR3 here is CASGLSGNYGYTF. As DNA, the CDR3 is TGTGCTAGTGGTTTGTCCGGTAACTATGGCTACACCTTC.

The chain recombines TRBV28 with TRBJ1-1, with 8 bases fitting TRBD1. CDR3 length: 15 amino acids. CDR1 MDHEN and CDR2 SYDVKM come from the germline V gene. V lost 5 bases, J lost 5 bases, and 10 bases stayed unmatched. The CDR3, as DNA: TGTGCCAGCAGTCGTGCAGGGGGCGCGGGGACTGAAGCTTTCTTT. Translated: CASSRAGGAGTEAFF.

The genes are TRBV19 and TRBJ1-5; 8 bases match TRBD1. CDR1 is LNHDA, CDR2 SQIVND, per germline (reference sequence). V shed 5 bases and J 0 bases; nucleotides not matched to a gene: 9. This CDR3 is built from 17 residues. The CDR3 DNA follows: TGTGCCAGTAGTCTAGGACAGGGCCGATCTAGCAATCAGCCCCAGCATTTT. Amino acids: CASSLGQGRSSNQPQHF.

The chain carries TRBV7-8 and TRBJ2-3; 16 bases are a match to TRBD2. V shed 5 bases, J shed 5 bases, and the junction held 16 bases outside the gene matches. CDR1 is SGHVS, CDR2 FQNEAQ, per germline. This CDR3 is built from 20 residues. CDR3 protein: CASSPKVVGGLAGGQDTQYF. The CDR3 DNA follows: TGTGCCAGCAGCCCCAAAGTGGTGGGGGGACTAGCGGGAGGGCAAGATACGCAGTATTTT.

This chain joins TRBV5-1 and TRBJ1-1; 9 bases are a match to TRBD1. The CDR3 consists of 14 residues. The junction had 8 bases not matched to a gene; V was cut back by 4 bases and J by 7 bases. Germline values: CDR1 SGHRS, CDR2 YFSETQ. CDR3 nucleotides: TGCGCCAGCAGCCCCGCCCGGGACAGGGTTGAAGCTTTCTTT. Translated, it gives CASSPARDRVEAFF.

The chain is built from TRBV5-1 and TRBJ2-5; D might be TRBD2 (6 bases). This CDR3 is built from 15 residues. Germline loops: CDR1 SGHRS, CDR2 YFSETQ. The V end was cut by 2 bases, the J end by 5 bases, with 16 bases between. The CDR3 region is CASSFEEGYGETQYF. The CDR3 bases are TGCGCCAGCAGCTTTGAGGAGGGGTATGGGGAGACCCAGTACTTC.

The J gene is TRBJ2-7, the V gene TRBV9; D possibly corresponds to TRBD1 (6 bases). The CDR3 contains 14 residues. Trimming removed 0 bases at V and 4 bases at J, with 11 bases between. Germline-derived CDR1 and CDR2 are SGDLS and YYNGEE. As DNA, the CDR3 is TGTGCCAGCAGCGTAGCTGGGGGCACATACGAGCAGTACTTC. Its protein product is CASSVAGGTYEQYF.

This rearrangement joins TRBV7-9 to TRBJ1-4, with TRBD1 matching over 8 bases. The V gene's germline CDR1 is SEHNR and CDR2 FQNEAQ (reference sequence). This CDR3 spans 14 amino acids. V gave up 6 bases and J gave up 10 bases; unmatched junction bases: 10. CDR3 DNA sequence: TGTGCCAGCAGGTATAAGGACAGGGACGGAAAACTGTTTTTT. Translated: CASRYKDRDGKLFF.

The gene calls are TRBV10-3 and TRBJ1-1, with D possibly matching TRBD1 (5 bases). Per the germline V gene, CDR1 is ENHRY and CDR2 is SYGVKD. V was clipped by 5 bases and J by 11 bases, with 15 bases between them. The CDR3 sequence is 12 residues long. As DNA, the CDR3 is TGTGCCATCAGTTTTCAAAGGGGTGAGGCTTTCTTT. This encodes CAISFQRGEAFF.

The chain combines TRBV19 with TRBJ2-1; 10 bases fit TRBD2. The V gene end was trimmed by 6 bases and the J gene end by 0 bases; junction bases not matched to a gene: 14. CDR1 is LNHDA and CDR2 is SQIVND in the germline V gene (reference sequence). The CDR3 consists of 19 residues. The CDR3 is CASSVLAGLSSSSYNEQFF. The CDR3 DNA sequence: TGTGCCAGTAGCGTACTAGCGGGGTTATCATCGAGCTCCTACAATGAGCAGTTCTTC.

The chain joins TRBV28 to TRBJ1-5; TRBD1 matches at 7 bases. From germline, CDR1 is MDHEN and CDR2 SYDVKM. V gave up 3 bases and J gave up 7 bases; unmatched junction bases: 6. The CDR3 has 14 amino acids. CDR3 coding DNA: TGTGCCAGCAGTTTTACGACAGGGAGGCAGCCCCAGCATTTT. As protein: CASSFTTGRQPQHF.

The J gene is TRBJ2-7, the V gene TRBV30; 7 bases fit TRBD2. Germline values: CDR1 GTSNPN, CDR2 SVGIG (reference sequence). This CDR3 is built from 14 residues. The V segment lost 7 bases and the J segment 2 bases; nucleotides outside the gene matches: 11. CDR3 in amino acids: CASRRASGPYEQYF. DNA of the CDR3: TGTGCCTCCCGACGGGCTAGCGGACCCTACGAGCAGTACTTC. The whole variable domain, filled in from reference TRBV30 and TRBJ2-7, reads SQTIHQWPATLVQPVGSPLSLECTVEGTSNPNLYWYRQAAGRGLQLLFYSVGIGQISSEVPQNLSASRPQDRQFILSSKKLLLSDSGFYLCASRRASGPYEQYFGPGTRLTVT.

The V and J genes are TRBV11-3 and TRBJ2-1; 10 bases are shared with TRBD2. V was clipped by 4 bases and J by 4 bases; unmatched bases: 13. CDR1 and CDR2 from the germline V gene are SGHNT and YENEEA. The CDR3 consists of 18 residues. CDR3 nucleotides: TGTGCCAGCAGCTCCGGCAATCATCTAGCGGGGGCGTACAATGAGCAGTTCTTC. It translates to CASSSGNHLAGAYNEQFF.

This rearrangement joins TRBV5-6 to TRBJ1-2, with 7 bases fitting TRBD1. This CDR3 contains 14 residues. Germline V gene data show CDR1 as SGHDT and CDR2 as YYEEEE. V lost 4 bases to trimming and J lost 6 bases; unmatched junction nucleotides: 9. The CDR3 DNA reads as TGTGCCAGCAGCGATTACAGGGGAGGTAATGGCTACACCTTC. Translating it yields CASSDYRGGNGYTF.

This chain joins TRBV19 and TRBJ1-1; unclear D gene. CDR1 is LNHDA and CDR2 is SQIVND in the germline V gene (reference sequence). Trimming removed 1 base from V and 4 bases from J, with 7 bases in between. The CDR3 is made up of 13 amino acids. CDR3 region: CASSIGGPTEAFF. In nucleotides, the CDR3 is TGTGCCAGTAGTATAGGAGGGCCCACTGAAGCTTTCTTT.